Following are 11 T cell receptor beta chains from one sample sequenced in a study of cytomegalovirus exposure and HLA in healthy donors. Method: immunoSEQ multiplex PCR; TCRdb's copy keeps in-frame clones and lacks some. The table shows approximately 300,000 clones, with roughly 88% occurring only once. What was sequenced was PBMCs. These receptor sequences come from a woman between 18 and 29 years old in good health and CMV-seronegative.

The chain uses TRBV5-1 and TRBJ1-2; no reliable D call. With 0 bases removed from V and 0 bases from J, the gap between germline ends came to 6 bases. The CDR3 extends over 14 amino acids. Looked up from germline, CDR1 is SGHRS and CDR2 is YFSETQ. The CDR3 nucleotides are TGCGCCAGCAGCTTGGGACTCCCTAACTATGGCTACACCTTC. As protein: CASSLGLPNYGYTF. Looking up the rest from reference TRBV5-1 and TRBJ1-2 gives the full variable domain: KAGVTQTPRYLIKTRGQQVTLSCSPISGHRSVSWYQQTPGQGLQFLFEYFSETQRNKGNFPGRFSGRQFSNSRSEMNVSTLELGDSALYLCASSLGLPNYGYTFGSGTRLTVV.

A word on this clone: Other DNA sequences in this sample translate to the same CDR3. This chain connects TRBV4-2 to TRBJ2-1; TRBD2 aligns across 14 bases. The CDR3 sequence is 16 residues long. Unmatched junction bases numbered 5, after V lost 4 bases and J lost 6 bases. In germline, CDR1 is LGHNA, CDR2 YNFKEQ. The CDR3 bases are TGTGCCAGCAGCCTGTCCGGGACTAGCGGGAGCAATGAGCAGTTCTTC. It encodes CASSLSGTSGSNEQFF.

This chain joins TRBV19 and TRBJ2-7, with D tentatively TRBD1 (6 bases). The V gene's germline CDR1 is LNHDA and CDR2 SQIVND (reference sequence). CDR3 length: 16 residues. V shed 3 bases and J shed 5 bases, with 20 bases lying between them. Here the CDR3 reads CASSISPGHISNEQYF. As DNA, the CDR3 is TGTGCCAGTAGTATCTCGCCGGGACACATCTCTAACGAGCAGTACTTC. The whole variable domain, filled in from reference TRBV19 and TRBJ2-7, reads DGGITQSPKYLFRKEGQNVTLSCEQNLNHDAMYWYRQDPGQGLRLIYYSQIVNDFQKGDIAEGYSVSREKKESFPLTVTSAQKNPTAFYLCASSISPGHISNEQYFGPGTRLTVT.

CDR3 in amino acids: CASSSGRQGGGYTF. The CDR3 nucleotides read TGTGCCAGCAGTTCCGGGCGACAGGGGGGTGGCTACACCTTC. This chain joins TRBV27 and TRBJ1-2, with TRBD1 matching 9 bases. V lost 4 bases, J lost 7 bases, and 7 bases stayed unmatched. The V gene's germline CDR1 is MNHEY and CDR2 SMNVEV (reference sequence). This CDR3 region has 14 residues.

In this sample, this clone turned up a few times. This chain connects TRBV5-4 to TRBJ2-7; perhaps TRBD1 as D (5 bases). The CDR3 totals 14 residues. V was clipped by 0 bases and J by 4 bases, with 11 bases between them. The germline CDR1 and CDR2 sequences are SGHNT and YYREEE (reference sequence). The DNA for the CDR3 is TGTGCCAGCAGCTTGGGGATAGGGGTTTACGAGCAGTACTTC. It translates to CASSLGIGVYEQYF.

The rearrangement links TRBV4-1 to TRBJ1-4; no clear D. Germline loops: CDR1 MGHRA, CDR2 YSYEKL. Trimming left V 1 base short and J 6 bases short, with 15 bases between. This CDR3 spans 16 amino acids. The CDR3 region has the DNA TGCGCCAGCAGCCAAGTCGTAATTTGGCACCATGAAAAACTGTTTTTT. Its translation: CASSQVVIWHHEKLFF.

The chain carries TRBV6-5 and TRBJ2-7; D perhaps matches TRBD1 (6 bases). V lost 4 bases to trimming and J lost 2 bases, with 18 bases between them. The CDR3 is 16 amino acids. The V gene's germline CDR1 is MNHEY and CDR2 SVGAGI. As DNA, the CDR3 is TGTGCCAGCAGTTCACAGGGTACCGGGGCCCCCTACGAGCAGTACTTC. Translating gives CASSSQGTGAPYEQYF.

This rearrangement joins TRBV18 to TRBJ2-1; 7 bases line up with TRBD2. The ends lost 3 bases at V and 8 bases at J; junction bases unmatched: 4. The germline gives CDR1 KGHSH, CDR2 LQKENI. This CDR3 region has 13 residues. CDR3 sequence: CASSPGLGDEQFF. In DNA, the CDR3 is TGTGCCAGCTCACCCGGACTAGGCGATGAGCAGTTCTTC.

The chain recombines TRBV10-2 with TRBJ1-1; the D gene is possibly TRBD1 (5 bases). The germline V and J ends were trimmed by 4 bases and 5 bases, with 14 bases remaining between them. The CDR3 covers 14 residues. The germline V gene has CDR1 WSHSY and CDR2 SAAADI. As DNA, the CDR3 is TGCGCCAGCAGTGGGGGTAGGGGTAGAACTGAAGCTTTCTTT. This encodes CASSGGRGRTEAFF.

The chain links TRBV18 to TRBJ2-7; D gene ambiguous. The CDR3 runs to 12 residues. Trimming removed 6 bases at V and 3 bases at J, with 9 bases between. The germline gives CDR1 KGHSH, CDR2 LQKENI. CDR3 in amino acids: CASSDEDYEQYF. The DNA for the CDR3 is TGTGCCAGCTCCGATGAGGACTACGAGCAGTACTTC.

The chain couples TRBV7-2 to TRBJ2-7; 7 positions agree with TRBD1. Germline CDR1 reads SGHTA; CDR2 reads FQGNSA. The CDR3 has 14 amino acids. The trim removed 6 bases at V and 4 bases at J, leaving 9 bases unmatched. The CDR3 region has the DNA TGTGCCAGCAGACAATCCACAGGGGATTACGAGCAGTACTTC. Translation gives CASRQSTGDYEQYF.